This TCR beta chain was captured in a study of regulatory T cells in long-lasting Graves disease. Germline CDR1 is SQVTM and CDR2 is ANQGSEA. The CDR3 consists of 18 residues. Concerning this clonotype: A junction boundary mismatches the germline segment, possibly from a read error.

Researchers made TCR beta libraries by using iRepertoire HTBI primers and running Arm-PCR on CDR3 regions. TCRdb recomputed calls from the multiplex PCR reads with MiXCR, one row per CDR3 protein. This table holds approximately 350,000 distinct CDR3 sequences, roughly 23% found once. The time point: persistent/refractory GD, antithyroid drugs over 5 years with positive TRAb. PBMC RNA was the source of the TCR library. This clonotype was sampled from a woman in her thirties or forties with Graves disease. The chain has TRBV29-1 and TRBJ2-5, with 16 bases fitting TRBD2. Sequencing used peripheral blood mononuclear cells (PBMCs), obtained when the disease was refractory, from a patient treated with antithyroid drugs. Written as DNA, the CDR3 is TGCAGCGTGAACCCTCGGGGGACTAGCGGGAGGGCCGGGGAGACCCAGCACTTC. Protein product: CSVNPRGTSGRAGETQHF.